Following are 14 T cell receptor beta chains from one sample sequenced in a study of blood T cell repertoires in COVID-19. TCRdb's table, derived via immunoSEQ multiplex PCR, lists solely in-frame clones and lacks some. In the table there are about 130,000 clones, approximately 86% of which are singletons. The sample was peripheral blood. The receptors derive from a woman aged 70-85 years with COVID-19, enrolled during active disease.

The genes are TRBV9 and TRBJ2-3; TRBD2 matches 8 bases. This CDR3 has 16 amino acids. With V trimmed by 0 bases and J by 1 base, 4 bases remained unmatched. Germline assignment: CDR1 SGDLS and CDR2 YYNGEE. Written as DNA, the CDR3 is TGTGCCAGCAGCGTAGTGCCAGCGGGGGGCACAGATACGCAGTATTTT. This codes for CASSVVPAGGTDTQYF.

The genes are TRBV18 and TRBJ1-4; D is ambiguous. CDR1 KGHSH and CDR2 LQKENI come from the germline V gene. The length of the CDR3 is 14 residues. V was shortened by 1 base and J by 4 bases, with 7 bases between the two germline ends. The CDR3 bases are TGTGCCAGCTCACCACGACGGGATAATGAAAAACTGTTTTTT. Its protein product is CASSPRRDNEKLFF. The whole variable domain, remainder taken from reference TRBV18 and TRBJ1-4, is NAGVMQNPRHLVRRRGQEARLRCSPMKGHSHVYWYRQLPEEGLKFMVYLQKENIIDESGMPKERFSAEFPKEGPSILRIQQVVRGDSAAYFCASSPRRDNEKLFFGSGTQLSVL.

The CDR3, as DNA: TGTGCCAGCAGCCCAAAGACAGGGGGCTCTGGAAACACCATATATTTT. Protein product: CASSPKTGGSGNTIYF. This chain connects TRBV7-9 to TRBJ1-3; 9 positions agree with TRBD1. CDR1 and CDR2 (germline): SEHNR, FQNEAQ (reference sequence). This CDR3 is built from 16 residues. V was pared by 5 bases and J by 0 bases, with 5 bases of the junction left unmatched. Supplemented by reference TRBV7-9 and TRBJ1-3, the full variable domain reads DTGVSQNPRHKITKRGQNVTFRCDPISEHNRLYWYRQTLGQGPEFLTYFQNEAQLEKSRLLSDRFSAERPKGSFSTLEIQRTEQGDSAMYLCASSPKTGGSGNTIYFGEGSWLTVV.

The chain uses TRBV6-4 and TRBJ2-3; D is perhaps TRBD2 (6 bases). The CDR3 length is 15 residues. The V gene's germline CDR1 is MRHNA and CDR2 SNTAGT. Trimming took 4 bases from V and 6 from J, leaving 17 bases between them. CDR3 DNA sequence: TGTGCCAGCAGTGTGGGGACTGGGGCTGCGGATACGCAGTATTTT. This encodes CASSVGTGAADTQYF.

The count of this clone is one. V usage is TRBV6-1 and J usage is TRBJ1-2; D may be TRBD1 (5 bases). V was pared by 0 bases and J by 5 bases, with 13 bases between. CDR1 and CDR2 (germline): MNHNS, SASEGT. CDR3 size: 15 residues. The CDR3 reads CASSEAGQGWYGYTF. The CDR3 region has the DNA TGTGCCAGCAGTGAAGCTGGGCAGGGCTGGTATGGCTACACCTTC.

The rearrangement joins TRBV15 to TRBJ2-4; 9 bases align to TRBD1. CDR1 is LNHNV, CDR2 YYDKDF, per germline (reference sequence). This CDR3 comprises 14 residues. Unmatched junction bases numbered 1, after V lost 1 base and J lost 6 bases. CDR3 residues: CATSRGGQGNIQYF. Written as DNA, the CDR3 is TGTGCCACCAGCAGAGGGGGACAGGGAAACATTCAGTACTTC.

This chain uses TRBV10-1 with TRBJ2-3; perhaps TRBD1 as D (6 bases). This CDR3 spans 14 amino acids. Per germline, CDR1 WNHNN and CDR2 SYGVQD (reference sequence). Deletions cut 2 bases from V and 6 bases from J, with 12 bases between. The CDR3 reads CASSEAQGVDTQYF. The CDR3 DNA is TGCGCCAGCAGTGAGGCACAGGGAGTGGATACGCAGTATTTT.

The chain couples TRBV4-1 to TRBJ1-2, with TRBD1 matching 8 bases. The CDR3 has 15 amino acids. Losses at the gene ends were 1 base for V and 4 bases for J; bases not matched to a gene: 5. CDR1 and CDR2 (germline): MGHRA, YSYEKL. The CDR3 coding sequence is TGCGCCAGCAGCCAAGGACAGGGGACTACCTATGGCTACACCTTC. Translated: CASSQGQGTTYGYTF.

This clone was counted between two and nine times. This chain links TRBV5-8 with TRBJ2-3, with 8 bases identical to TRBD2. Trimming at V came to 0 bases and at J to 6 bases, leaving 6 bases not matched to a gene. Per the germline V gene, CDR1 is SGHTS and CDR2 is YDEGEE. The CDR3 sequence is 15 residues long. The CDR3 region is CASSLVRGAWDTQYF. For the CDR3, the DNA is TGTGCCAGCAGCTTGGTGCGGGGGGCTTGGGATACGCAGTATTTT.

The rearrangement uses TRBV2 and TRBJ2-7; 7 positions agree with TRBD1. The ends lost 7 bases at V and 3 bases at J; junction bases unmatched: 6. From germline, CDR1 is SNHLY and CDR2 FYNNEI. There are 13 residues in the CDR3. This chain's CDR3 is CASTRDRLYEQYF. As DNA, the CDR3 is TGTGCCAGCACCCGGGACAGACTCTACGAGCAGTACTTC. Looking up the rest from reference TRBV2 and TRBJ2-7 gives the full variable domain: EPEVTQTPSHQVTQMGQEVILRCVPISNHLYFYWYRQILGQKVEFLVSFYNNEISEKSEIFDDQFSVERPDGSNFTLKIRSTKLEDSAMYFCASTRDRLYEQYFGPGTRLTVT.

The chain is built from TRBV10-3 and TRBJ2-4; 8 bases line up with TRBD2. This CDR3 region has 16 residues. Germline loops: CDR1 ENHRY, CDR2 SYGVKD. The V and J ends lost 4 bases and 0 bases, in that order; junction bases with no gene match: 5. The CDR3 nucleotides are TGTGCCATCAGTGTTGGTAGCGGGGCAGCCAAAAACATTCAGTACTTC. Translation: CAISVGSGAAKNIQYF.

The rearrangement joins TRBV9 to TRBJ2-1; D might be TRBD1 (8 bases). The CDR3 is 16 amino acids. CDR1 and CDR2 from the germline V gene are SGDLS and YYNGEE. The ends were cut back, 0 bases at V and 11 bases at J, with 21 bases in the middle. CDR3 in amino acids: CASSVASRTGRVQQFF. For the CDR3, the DNA is TGTGCCAGCAGCGTAGCCTCTAGGACAGGGAGGGTCCAGCAGTTCTTC.

The V and J genes are TRBV7-2 and TRBJ1-5; D uncertain. The CDR3 has 13 residues. Trimming took 1 base from V and 4 from J, leaving 5 bases between them. Germline values: CDR1 SGHTA, CDR2 FQGNSA. This CDR3 reads CASSLVRNQPQHF. In DNA form, the CDR3 reads TGTGCCAGCAGCTTAGTGAGGAATCAGCCCCAGCATTTT.

The CDR3 is CASSSSTQASTNEKLFF. The CDR3 nucleotides read TGTGCCAGCAGTTCCTCCACACAGGCATCAACTAATGAAAAACTGTTTTTT. The chain employs TRBV28 and TRBJ1-4; maybe TRBD1 (5 bases). This CDR3 has 17 residues. V dropped 4 bases and J dropped 0 bases, with 15 bases sitting between them. Germline CDR1 and CDR2: MDHEN and SYDVKM.